The clone carrying this T cell receptor beta chain was seen more than once but under ten times. The antigen is not known. This specimen belongs to a study of beta chain features in type 1 diabetes. Study-level results: Across all four CD4+ subsets, people with type 1 diabetes showed modestly shorter TCRB CDR3s.

The isolated RNA, all of it, was reverse transcribed, so expressed TCRB transcripts were what got sequenced. Profiled with immunoSEQ multiplex PCR; TCRdb holds only in-frame clones, not every one. In the table there are a few hundred thousand clones, around 10% of which are singletons. The sequence derives from a man younger than 45 with type 1 diabetes. The sample taken for sequencing was central memory CD4+ T cells from blood.

The CDR3 sequence is CASSVGASGHGGSQETQYF. The CDR3 DNA reads TGCGCCAGCAGCGTAGGGGCTAGCGGGCATGGAGGGAGCCAAGAGACCCAGTACTTC. This chain joins TRBV5-1 and TRBJ2-5; 8 nucleotides align to TRBD2. CDR3 size: 19 residues. Trimming took 4 bases from V and 1 from J; bases not matched to a gene: 18. In germline, CDR1 is SGHRS, CDR2 YFSETQ.